This T cell receptor beta chain was identified in a study of identical twins. Trimming left V 3 bases short and J 0 bases short, with 2 bases between. This CDR3 has 12 amino acids. Study results and limitations: Beta clonotypes that were abundant in cord blood contained fewer insertions, a pattern absent from memory repertoires. The study found weaker excess twin sharing in beta out-of-frame sequences.

TCRdb used MiXCR to reprocess the 5' RACE reads, holding one entry per CDR3 protein. Of about 490,000 distinct CDR3 sequences detected, about 16% appear once; the ten largest clones hold 0.44%. This clonotype has at least ten counts. The target antigen is unknown. These data are also associated with another study on yellow fever vaccine responses in identical twins.

The TCR originated in a woman between 18 and 30 years old in good health. V usage is TRBV12-3 or TRBV12-4 and J usage is TRBJ1-1; D is uncertain. Source material: CD4+ T cells sorted from blood. The CDR3 is CASSFVNTEAFF. DNA of the CDR3: TGTGCCAGCAGTTTTGTGAACACTGAAGCTTTCTTT.